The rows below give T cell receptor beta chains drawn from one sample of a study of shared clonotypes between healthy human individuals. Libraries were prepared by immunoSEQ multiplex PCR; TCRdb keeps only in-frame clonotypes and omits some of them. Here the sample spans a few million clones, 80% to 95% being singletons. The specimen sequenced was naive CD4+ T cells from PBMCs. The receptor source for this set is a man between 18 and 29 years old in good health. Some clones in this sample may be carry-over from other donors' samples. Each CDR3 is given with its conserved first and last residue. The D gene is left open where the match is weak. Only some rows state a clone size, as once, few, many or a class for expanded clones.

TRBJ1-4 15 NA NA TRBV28 TGTGCCAGCCTGCCGGGAGGCAGTGGTAAGGAAAAACTGTTTTTT CASLPGGSGKEKLFF
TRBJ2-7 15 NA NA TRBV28 TGTGCCAGCAGCCTAACAGGGCCCATCTCCTACGAGCAGTACTTC CASSLTGPISYEQYF
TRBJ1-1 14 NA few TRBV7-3 TGTGCCAGCAGTTTGACAGATCAGAACACTGAAGCTTTCTTT CASSLTDQNTEAFF
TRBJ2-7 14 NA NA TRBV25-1 TGTGCCAGCAGTGAAGCCGGGGCCGTGAACGAGCAGTACTTC CASSEAGAVNEQYF
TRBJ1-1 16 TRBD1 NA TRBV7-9 TGTGCCAGCAGCCAAACCAGACAGGGACCGAACACTGAAGCTTTCTTT CASSQTRQGPNTEAFF
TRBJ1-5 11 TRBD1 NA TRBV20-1 TGCAGTGCTACAGGGGGCCAGCCCCAGCATTTT CSATGGQPQHF
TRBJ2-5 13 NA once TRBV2 TGTGCCAGCAGTGTAGTGAGGTTGGAGACCCAGTACTTC CASSVVRLETQYF
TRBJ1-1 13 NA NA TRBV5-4 TGTGCCAGCAGCCCGTCAGATGACGGTGAAGCTTTCTTT CASSPSDDGEAFF
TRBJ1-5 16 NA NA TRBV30 TGTGCCTGGACCTTGGGAGGCCCTCGTAGCAATCAGCCCCAGCATTTT CAWTLGGPRSNQPQHF
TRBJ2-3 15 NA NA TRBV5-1 TGCGCCAGCATCGAATCGGGAGCGGTGACAGATACGCAGTATTTT CASIESGAVTDTQYF
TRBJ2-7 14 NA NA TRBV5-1 TGCGCCAGCAGCCGAACAGGCGACTCCTACGAGCAGTACTTC CASSRTGDSYEQYF
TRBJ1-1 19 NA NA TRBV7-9 TGTGCCAGCAGCTTAAATTTGGGATGGGCAGGGTCCCGGGCGGCTGAAGCTTTCTTT CASSLNLGWAGSRAAEAFF
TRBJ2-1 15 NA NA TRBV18 TGTGCCAGCTCAAACCGAAGGACAGCCGACAATGAGCAGTTCTTC CASSNRRTADNEQFF
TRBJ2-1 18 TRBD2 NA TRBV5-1 TGCGCCAGCAGCTCTTTAGGAGGAGGCGGGAGATCCTACAATGAGCAGTTCTTC CASSSLGGGGRSYNEQFF
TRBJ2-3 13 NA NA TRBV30 TGTGCCTGGAGTGTTCAGGCGGCAGATACGCAGTATTTT CAWSVQAADTQYF
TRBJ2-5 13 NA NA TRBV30 TGTGCCTGGAGCATTCGGGGGCGAGAGACCCAGTACTTC CAWSIRGRETQYF
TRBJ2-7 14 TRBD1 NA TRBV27 TGTGCCAGCAGAAGGGACAGACCGGTCTACGAGCAGTACTTC CASRRDRPVYEQYF
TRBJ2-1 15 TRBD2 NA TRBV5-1 TGCGCCAGCAGCGCAACTAGCGGCTCCTACAATGAGCAGTTCTTC CASSATSGSYNEQFF
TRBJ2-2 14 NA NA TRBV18 TGTGCCAGCTCTACCAGGGATCTCACCGGGGAGCTGTTTTTT CASSTRDLTGELFF
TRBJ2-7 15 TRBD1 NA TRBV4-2 TGTGCCAGCAGCCTGCTTGGGACAGGGTCCTACGAGCAGTACTTC CASSLLGTGSYEQYF
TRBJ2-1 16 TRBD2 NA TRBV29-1 TGCAGCGTTGCTACACAGGTGGCGGGAGCCTACAATGAGCAGTTCTTC CSVATQVAGAYNEQFF
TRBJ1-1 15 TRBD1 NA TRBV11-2 TGTGCCAGCAGCTCCGGACAGGTCAGGAACACTGAAGCTTTCTTT CASSSGQVRNTEAFF
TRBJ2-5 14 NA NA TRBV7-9 TGTGCCAGCACCGACCGGGGGGCCAGCGAGACCCAGTACTTC CASTDRGASETQYF
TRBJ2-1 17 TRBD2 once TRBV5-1 TGCGCCAGCAGCCCCGGACTAGCGGGAGGAGGGGTCAATGAGCAGTTCTTC CASSPGLAGGGVNEQFF
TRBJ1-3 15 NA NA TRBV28 TGTGCCAGCCGGGGGGGGGCCCGCTCTGGAAACACCATATATTTT CASRGGARSGNTIYF
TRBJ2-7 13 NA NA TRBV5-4 TGTGCCAGCAGCTGGGGGCCGGGTAACGAGCAGTACTTC CASSWGPGNEQYF
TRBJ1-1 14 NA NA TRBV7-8 TGTGCCAGCAGCGGGCGACGGGGGGGAACTGAAGCTTTCTTT CASSGRRGGTEAFF
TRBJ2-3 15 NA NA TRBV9 TGTGCCAGCAGCGTGGTAGGAGGGAGCACAGATACGCAGTATTTT CASSVVGGSTDTQYF
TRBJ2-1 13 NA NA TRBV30 TGTGCCTGGAGTGTCTCCAGGTTCAATGAGCAGTTCTTC CAWSVSRFNEQFF
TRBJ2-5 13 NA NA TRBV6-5 TGTGCCAGCAGCACGGGAGTTGGGGAGACCCAGTACTTC CASSTGVGETQYF
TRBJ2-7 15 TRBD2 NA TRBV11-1 TGTGCCAGCAGCTTAGCTGCGGGAGGAACCTACGAGCAGTACTTC CASSLAAGGTYEQYF
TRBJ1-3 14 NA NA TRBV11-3 TGTGCCAGCAGCTCCACTACCTCTGGAAACACCATATATTTT CASSSTTSGNTIYF
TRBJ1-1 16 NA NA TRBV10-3 TGTGCCATCAGTGAGTCGGCCGTTCATCTGAGCACTGAAGCTTTCTTT CAISESAVHLSTEAFF
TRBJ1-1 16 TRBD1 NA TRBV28 TGTGCCAGCAGTTTATGGGCAGGGGGTCGGAACACTGAAGCTTTCTTT CASSLWAGGRNTEAFF
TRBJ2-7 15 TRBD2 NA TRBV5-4 TGTGCCAGCAGCTCGGGCGGGAGCCCCTCCTACGAGCAGTACTTC CASSSGGSPSYEQYF
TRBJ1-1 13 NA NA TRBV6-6 TGTGCCAGCAGCCGCCGGGACTCCACTGAAGCTTTCTTT CASSRRDSTEAFF
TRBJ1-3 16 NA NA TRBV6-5 TGTGCCAGCAGTTACTCGAACAGGCGCCCTGGAAACACCATATATTTT CASSYSNRRPGNTIYF
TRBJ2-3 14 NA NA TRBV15 TGTGCCACCAGCAGAGATGGCGGCACAGATACGCAGTATTTT CATSRDGGTDTQYF
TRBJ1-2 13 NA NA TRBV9 TGTGCCAGCAGCCCTATTAAGGGAACTGGCTACACCTTC CASSPIKGTGYTF